A single sample gave rise to the 9 T cell receptor beta chains below, sequenced in a study of cytomegalovirus exposure and HLA in healthy donors. 13 Jbeta primers and 60 Vbeta primers were used for the PCR. Generated by immunoSEQ multiplex PCR, the TCRdb table keeps only in-frame clones and is missing some. The sample holds more than 150,000 clones, almost 80% seen once. Sequences were obtained from PBMCs. Receptors originate from a male donor in good health and CMV-seronegative.

This clone was recorded only once. The chain combines TRBV27 with TRBJ2-1, with 9 bases aligning to TRBD2. CDR3 length: 15 residues. CDR1 MNHEY and CDR2 SMNVEV come from the germline V gene (reference sequence). The J segment lost 3 bases and the V segment lost 2 bases, leaving 2 bases of the junction unmatched. CDR3 protein: CASSLAGGFYNEQFF. The CDR3 nucleotides are TGTGCCAGCAGTTTAGCGGGAGGGTTCTACAATGAGCAGTTCTTC.

This clone has a single count. V is TRBV14 and J is TRBJ1-1; weak D call: TRBD1 (5 bases). The CDR3 runs to 17 residues. The germline V gene encodes CDR1 SGHDN and CDR2 FVKESK. V was cut by 0 bases and J by 0 bases, with 14 bases left in between. CDR3 in amino acids: CASSQDWGGRLNTEAFF. The CDR3 nucleotides are TGTGCCAGCAGCCAAGATTGGGGGGGACGGTTGAACACTGAAGCTTTCTTT.

Only a few counts were recorded for this clone. The V call is TRBV11-3, the J call TRBJ2-2, with 7 bases lining up with TRBD2. The ends lost 4 bases at V and 2 bases at J; junction bases unmatched: 4. The CDR3 sequence is 15 residues long. Germline CDR1 SGHNT, CDR2 YENEEA. The CDR3 DNA reads TGTGCCAGCAGCTCCACTAGCGCTAACACCGGGGAGCTGTTTTTT. The encoded protein is CASSSTSANTGELFF.

The chain uses TRBV12-5 and TRBJ2-7, with 8 bases that match TRBD2. V gave up 4 bases and J gave up 4 bases; unmatched junction bases: 3. Germline CDR1 is LGHNT and CDR2 is FRNRAP. The CDR3 is made up of 13 amino acids. CDR3 loop: CASGYGGGYEQYF. CDR3 bases: TGTGCTAGTGGTTACGGGGGGGGGTACGAGCAGTACTTC.

The chain has TRBV30 and TRBJ1-3; 7 positions match TRBD1. The germline CDR1 and CDR2 sequences are GTSNPN and SVGIG (reference sequence). V trimming: 5 bases; J trimming: 1 base; junction bases outside the gene matches: 2. This CDR3 region has 13 residues. The CDR3 protein is CAWQGDSGNTIYF. In DNA, the CDR3 is TGTGCCTGGCAGGGGGATTCTGGAAACACCATATATTTT. Supplemented by reference TRBV30 and TRBJ1-3, the full variable domain reads SQTIHQWPATLVQPVGSPLSLECTVEGTSNPNLYWYRQAAGRGLQLLFYSVGIGQISSEVPQNLSASRPQDRQFILSSKKLLLSDSGFYLCAWQGDSGNTIYFGEGSWLTVV.

V gene TRBV19 combines with J gene TRBJ1-5; D is unclear. With 1 base removed from V and 2 bases from J, the gap between germline ends came to 9 bases. The CDR3 has 15 amino acids. CDR1 is LNHDA, CDR2 SQIVND, per germline (reference sequence). CDR3 residues: CASSIGRLRNQPQHF. The CDR3 DNA reads TGTGCCAGTAGTATAGGCAGGTTACGCAATCAGCCCCAGCATTTT.

J is TRBJ2-1 and V is TRBV5-4, with D possibly matching TRBD2 (6 bases). Deletions cut 0 bases from V and 9 bases from J, with 13 bases between. The CDR3 sequence is 14 residues long. Germline CDR1 is SGHNT and CDR2 is YYREEE (reference sequence). CDR3 residues: CASSLATGVREQFF. The CDR3 DNA is TGTGCCAGCAGCTTGGCTACGGGGGTGCGTGAGCAGTTCTTC.

The table lists this clone with a few counts. The chain carries TRBV6-6 and TRBJ2-7, with 8 bases aligning to TRBD1. Germline V gene data show CDR1 as MNHNY and CDR2 as SVGAGI (reference sequence). The V segment lost 5 bases and the J segment 0 bases; nucleotides outside the gene matches: 3. The CDR3 contains 14 residues. CDR3 DNA sequence: TGTGCCAGCAGTCTCACAGGGGGCTCCTACGAGCAGTACTTC. It translates to CASSLTGGSYEQYF.

This chain joins TRBV9 and TRBJ2-1; TRBD2 agrees at 8 bases. The CDR3 has 15 amino acids. V shed 0 bases, J shed 4 bases, and the junction held 3 bases outside the gene matches. CDR1 SGDLS and CDR2 YYNGEE come from the germline V gene. CDR3 protein: CASSVGLALYNEQFF. Written as DNA, the CDR3 is TGTGCCAGCAGCGTAGGACTAGCGCTATACAATGAGCAGTTCTTC.